This T cell receptor beta chain was sequenced in a study of CD8 T cells in Susac syndrome. With random hexamers, 0.5 to 1 ug RNA was reverse transcribed. Across 54 Vbeta and 13 Jbeta, TCR beta CDR3 was amplified with immunoSEQ multiplex PCR. TCRdb reprocessed the immunoSEQ multiplex PCR reads with MiXCR, giving one entry per CDR3 protein. This sample has some 170,000 distinct CDR3 sequences; about 95% occur once, and the top ten carry approximately 0.1%. Sequenced material: CD4+ T cells from PBMCs. The TCR sequence derives from a human donor in good health.

CDR3 coding DNA: TGTGCCAGCAGACCCAGACAGGGAGGGTCCTACGAGCAGTACTTC. Amino acids: CASRPRQGGSYEQYF. The rearrangement joins TRBV28 to TRBJ2-7; the D call may be TRBD1 or TRBD2 (7 bases each). Between the trimmed V and J ends, which lost 6 bases and 1 base, there was a span of 16 bases. This CDR3 comprises 15 residues. Germline V CDR1 and CDR2: MDHEN, SYDVKM.